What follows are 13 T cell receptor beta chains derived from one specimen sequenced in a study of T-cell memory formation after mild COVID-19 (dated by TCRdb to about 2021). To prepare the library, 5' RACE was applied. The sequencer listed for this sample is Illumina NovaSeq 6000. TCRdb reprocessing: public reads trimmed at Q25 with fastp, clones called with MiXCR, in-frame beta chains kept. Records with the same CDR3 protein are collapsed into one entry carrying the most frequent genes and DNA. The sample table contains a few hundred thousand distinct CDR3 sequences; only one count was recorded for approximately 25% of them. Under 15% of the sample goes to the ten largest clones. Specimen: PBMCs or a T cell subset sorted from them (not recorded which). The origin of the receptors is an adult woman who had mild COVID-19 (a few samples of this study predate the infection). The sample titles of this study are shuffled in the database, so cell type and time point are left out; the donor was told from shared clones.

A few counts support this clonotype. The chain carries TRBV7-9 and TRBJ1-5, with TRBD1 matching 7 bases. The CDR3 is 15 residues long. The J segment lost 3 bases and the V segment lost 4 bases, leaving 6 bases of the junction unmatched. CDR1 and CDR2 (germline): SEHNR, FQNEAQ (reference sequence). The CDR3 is CASSSGDSFNQPQHF. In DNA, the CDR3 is TGTGCCAGCAGCTCCGGGGACAGTTTCAATCAGCCCCAGCATTTT.

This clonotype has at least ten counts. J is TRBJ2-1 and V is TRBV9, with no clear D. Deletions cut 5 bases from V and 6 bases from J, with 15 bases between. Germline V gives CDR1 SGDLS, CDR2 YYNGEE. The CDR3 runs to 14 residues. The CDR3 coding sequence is TGTGCCAGCAGTCCAGGCGGATGGACCAATGAGCAGTTCTTC. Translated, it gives CASSPGGWTNEQFF.

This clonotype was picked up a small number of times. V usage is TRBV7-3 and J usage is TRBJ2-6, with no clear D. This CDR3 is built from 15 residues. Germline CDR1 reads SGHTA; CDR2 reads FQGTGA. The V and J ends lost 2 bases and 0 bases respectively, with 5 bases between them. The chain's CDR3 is CASSLLASGANVLTF. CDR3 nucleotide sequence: TGTGCCAGCAGCTTACTCGCCTCTGGGGCCAACGTCCTGACTTTC.

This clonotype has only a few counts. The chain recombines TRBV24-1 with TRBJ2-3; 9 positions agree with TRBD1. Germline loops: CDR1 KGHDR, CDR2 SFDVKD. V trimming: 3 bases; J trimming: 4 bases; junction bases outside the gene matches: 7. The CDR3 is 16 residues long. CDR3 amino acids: CATSDPRDRESDTQYF. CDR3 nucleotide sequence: TGTGCCACCAGTGATCCCAGGGACAGGGAGTCAGATACGCAGTATTTT.

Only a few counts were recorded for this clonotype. The DNA for the CDR3 is TGTGCCAGCAGCTTATCTGGGGGATACTACACTGAAGCTTTCTTT. It yields the protein CASSLSGGYYTEAFF. V usage is TRBV7-9 and J usage is TRBJ1-1, with D possibly being TRBD1 (5 bases). Germline CDR1 SEHNR, CDR2 FQNEAQ (reference sequence). This CDR3 contains 15 residues. V lost 2 bases and J 3 bases, leaving 13 bases between the germline ends.

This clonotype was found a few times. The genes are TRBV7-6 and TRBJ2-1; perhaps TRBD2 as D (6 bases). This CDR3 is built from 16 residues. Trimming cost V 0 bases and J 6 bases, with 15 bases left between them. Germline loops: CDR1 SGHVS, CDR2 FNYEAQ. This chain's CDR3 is CASSLAPRDSVNEQFF. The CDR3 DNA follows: TGTGCCAGCAGCTTAGCTCCCAGGGACTCGGTCAATGAGCAGTTCTTC. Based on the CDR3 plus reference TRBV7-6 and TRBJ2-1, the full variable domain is GAGVSQSPRYKVTKRGQDVALRCDPISGHVSLYWYRQALGQGPEFLTYFNYEAQQDKSGLPNDRFSAERPEGSISTLTIQRTEQRDSAMYRCASSLAPRDSVNEQFFGPGTRLTVL.

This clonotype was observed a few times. Written as DNA, the CDR3 is TGTGCCAGCAGCATTGAACCGCAGGCGGGAGTGACAGATACGCAGTATTTT. This sequence encodes CASSIEPQAGVTDTQYF. This sequence joins TRBV9 and TRBJ2-3; 7 bases are a match to TRBD2. The J segment lost 3 bases and the V segment lost 4 bases, leaving 14 bases of the junction unmatched. This CDR3 comprises 17 residues. Germline loops: CDR1 SGDLS, CDR2 YYNGEE.

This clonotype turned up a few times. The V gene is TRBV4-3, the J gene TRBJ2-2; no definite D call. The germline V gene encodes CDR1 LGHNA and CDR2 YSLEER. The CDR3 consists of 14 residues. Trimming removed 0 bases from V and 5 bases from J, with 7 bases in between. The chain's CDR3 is CASSQDRATGELFF. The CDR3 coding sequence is TGCGCCAGCAGCCAAGATAGGGCTACCGGGGAGCTGTTTTTT.

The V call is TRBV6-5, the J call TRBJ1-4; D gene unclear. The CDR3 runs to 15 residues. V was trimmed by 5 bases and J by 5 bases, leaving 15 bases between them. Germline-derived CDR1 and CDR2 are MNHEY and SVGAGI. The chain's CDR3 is CASSAALLRNEKLFF. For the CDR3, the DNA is TGTGCCAGCAGTGCCGCCCTACTGCGAAATGAAAAACTGTTTTTT.

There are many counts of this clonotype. The CDR3, as DNA: TGCAGTCCCCAGGTGGGACCCCGCTACGAGCAGTACTTC. Encoded protein: CSPQVGPRYEQYF. V is TRBV20-1 and J is TRBJ2-7, with D possibly being TRBD1 or TRBD2 (5 bases each). CDR3 length equals 13 residues. V lost 8 bases to trimming and J lost 3 bases, with 17 bases between them. Germline CDR1 and CDR2: DFQATT and SNEGSKA (reference sequence).

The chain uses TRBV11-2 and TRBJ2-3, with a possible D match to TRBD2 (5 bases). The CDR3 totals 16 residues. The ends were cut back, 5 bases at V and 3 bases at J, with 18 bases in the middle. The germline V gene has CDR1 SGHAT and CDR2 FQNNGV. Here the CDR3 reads CASSRLLGEWTDTQYF. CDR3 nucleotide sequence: TGTGCCAGCAGCCGCCTCCTGGGAGAGTGGACAGATACGCAGTATTTT.

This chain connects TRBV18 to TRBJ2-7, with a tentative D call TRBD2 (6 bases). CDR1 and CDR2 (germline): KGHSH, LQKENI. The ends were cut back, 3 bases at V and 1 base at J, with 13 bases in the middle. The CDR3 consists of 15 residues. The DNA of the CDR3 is TGTGCCAGCTCACCCTACGGGACTGCATCCTACGAGCAGTACTTC. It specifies CASSPYGTASYEQYF.

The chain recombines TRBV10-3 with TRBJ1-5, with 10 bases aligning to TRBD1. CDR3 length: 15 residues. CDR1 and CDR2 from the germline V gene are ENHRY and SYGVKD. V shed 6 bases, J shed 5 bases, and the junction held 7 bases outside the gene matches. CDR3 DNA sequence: TGTGCCATCAGGGAGACAGGGGGCGCGGATCAGCCCCAGCATTTT. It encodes CAIRETGGADQPQHF.